This T cell receptor (beta chain) was found in a study of technical replicates of blood from a handful of donors. TCRdb keeps only in-frame clones here, not all; method: immunoSEQ multiplex PCR. Of around 76,000 clones in the sample, around nine tenths were seen once. With 0 bases clipped from V and 6 bases from J, the junction kept 5 bases outside the gene matches. In germline, CDR1 is SGHRS, CDR2 YFSETQ. The CDR3 spans 15 residues. The TCR originated in a human donor in good health. The genes are TRBV5-1 and TRBJ1-5, with 8 bases matching TRBD1. What was sequenced was T cells isolated from PBMCs. Here the CDR3 reads CASSLDPGTGQPQHF. DNA for the CDR3: TGCGCCAGCAGCTTGGATCCGGGGACAGGTCAGCCCCAGCATTTT.